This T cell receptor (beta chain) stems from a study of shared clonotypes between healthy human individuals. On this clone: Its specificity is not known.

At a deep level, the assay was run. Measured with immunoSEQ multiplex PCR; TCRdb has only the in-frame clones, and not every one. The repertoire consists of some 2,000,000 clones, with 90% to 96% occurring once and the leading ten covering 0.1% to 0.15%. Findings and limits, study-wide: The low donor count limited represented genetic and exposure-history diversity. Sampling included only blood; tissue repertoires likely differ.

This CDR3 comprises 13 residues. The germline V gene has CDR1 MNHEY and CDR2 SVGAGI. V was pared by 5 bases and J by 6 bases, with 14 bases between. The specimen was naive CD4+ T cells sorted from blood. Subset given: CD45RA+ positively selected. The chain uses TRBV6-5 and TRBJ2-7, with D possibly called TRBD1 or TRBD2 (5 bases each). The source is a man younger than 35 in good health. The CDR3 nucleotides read TGTGCCAGCAGTCTCAGGGACGTTGGCGAGCAGTACTTC. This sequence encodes CASSLRDVGEQYF.